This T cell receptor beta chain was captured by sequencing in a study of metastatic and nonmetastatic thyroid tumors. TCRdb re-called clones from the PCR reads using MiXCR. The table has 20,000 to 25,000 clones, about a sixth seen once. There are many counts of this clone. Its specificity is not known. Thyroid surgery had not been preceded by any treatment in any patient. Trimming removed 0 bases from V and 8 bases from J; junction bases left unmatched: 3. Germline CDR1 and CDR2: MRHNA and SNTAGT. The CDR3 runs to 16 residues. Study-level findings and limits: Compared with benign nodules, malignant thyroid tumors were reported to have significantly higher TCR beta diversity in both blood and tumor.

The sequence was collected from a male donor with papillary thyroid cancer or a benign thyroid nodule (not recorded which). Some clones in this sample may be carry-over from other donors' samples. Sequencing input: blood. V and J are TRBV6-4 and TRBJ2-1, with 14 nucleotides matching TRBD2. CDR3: CASSDSTSGGVDEQFF. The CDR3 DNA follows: TGTGCCAGCAGTGACTCGACTAGCGGGGGGGTCGATGAGCAGTTCTTC.